This TCR beta chain derives from a study of blood T cell repertoires in COVID-19. Study-wide context: Spain, Italy and the United States supplied samples that represented acute and convalescent COVID-19. In each case, the material was cDNA or gDNA derived from T cells, B-cell-depleted T cells, or PBMCs.

Per the authors' pipeline: Amplification with reference gene primers provided the estimates of nucleated cell counts. Profiled with immunoSEQ multiplex PCR; TCRdb holds only in-frame clones, not every one. V, J and clone size were drawn from that table, and D and trimming were deduced from the DNA. Here the sample spans about 75,000 clones, approximately 90% being singletons. Looked up from germline, CDR1 is SGHRS and CDR2 is YFSETQ. The CDR3 covers 15 residues. The ends lost 2 bases at V and 6 bases at J; junction bases unmatched: 5. The sequenced material came from peripheral blood. This TCR derives from a human donor in a cohort sampled during active COVID-19. This chain connects TRBV5-1 to TRBJ1-6; 7 nucleotides align to TRBD1. CDR3 DNA sequence: TGCGCCAGCAGCTTACCGGGACAGTCTAATTCACCCCTCCACTTT. Translated: CASSLPGQSNSPLHF.